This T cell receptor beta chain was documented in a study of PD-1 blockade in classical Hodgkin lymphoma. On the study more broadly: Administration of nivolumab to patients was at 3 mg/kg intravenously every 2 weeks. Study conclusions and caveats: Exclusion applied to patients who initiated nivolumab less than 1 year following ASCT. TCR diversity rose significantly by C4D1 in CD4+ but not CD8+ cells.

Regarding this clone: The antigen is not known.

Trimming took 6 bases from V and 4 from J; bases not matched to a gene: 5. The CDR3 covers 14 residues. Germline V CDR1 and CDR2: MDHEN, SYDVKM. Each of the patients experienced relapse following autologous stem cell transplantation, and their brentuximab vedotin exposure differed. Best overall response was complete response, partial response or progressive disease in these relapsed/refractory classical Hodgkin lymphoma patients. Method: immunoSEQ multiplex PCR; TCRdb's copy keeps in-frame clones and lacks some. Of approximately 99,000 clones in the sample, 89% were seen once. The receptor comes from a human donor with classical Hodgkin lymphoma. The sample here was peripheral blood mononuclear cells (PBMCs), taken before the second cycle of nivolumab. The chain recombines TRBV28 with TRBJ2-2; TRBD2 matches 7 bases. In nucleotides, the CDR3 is TGTGCCAGCAGATCTGGGAGGGGCACCGGGGAGCTGTTTTTT. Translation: CASRSGRGTGELFF.